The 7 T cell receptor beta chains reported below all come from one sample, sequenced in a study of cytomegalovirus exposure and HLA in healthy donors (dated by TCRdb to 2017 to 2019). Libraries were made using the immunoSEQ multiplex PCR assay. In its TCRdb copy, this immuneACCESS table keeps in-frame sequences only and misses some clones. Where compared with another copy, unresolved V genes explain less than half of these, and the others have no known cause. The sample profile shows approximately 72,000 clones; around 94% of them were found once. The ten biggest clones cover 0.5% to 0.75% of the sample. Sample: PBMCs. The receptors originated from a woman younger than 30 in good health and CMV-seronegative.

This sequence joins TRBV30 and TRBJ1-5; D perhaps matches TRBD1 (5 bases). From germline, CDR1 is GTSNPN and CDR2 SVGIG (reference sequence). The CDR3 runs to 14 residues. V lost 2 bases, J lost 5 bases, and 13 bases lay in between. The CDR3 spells CAWSPGTTYQPQHF. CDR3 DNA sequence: TGTGCCTGGAGTCCCGGGACTACTTATCAGCCCCAGCATTTT.

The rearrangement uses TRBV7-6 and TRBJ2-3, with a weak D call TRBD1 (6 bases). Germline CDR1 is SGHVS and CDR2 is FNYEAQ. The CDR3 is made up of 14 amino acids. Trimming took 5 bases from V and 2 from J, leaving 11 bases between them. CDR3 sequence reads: CASSDWTVTDTQYF. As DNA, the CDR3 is TGTGCCAGCAGCGACTGGACAGTCACAGATACGCAGTATTTT.

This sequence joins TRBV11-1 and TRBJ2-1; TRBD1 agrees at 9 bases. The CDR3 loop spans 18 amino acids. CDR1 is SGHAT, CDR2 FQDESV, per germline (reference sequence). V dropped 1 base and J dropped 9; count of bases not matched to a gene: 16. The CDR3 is CASSLVLGTGSLGVEQFF. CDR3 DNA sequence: TGTGCCAGCAGCTTAGTACTAGGGACAGGGAGTCTCGGTGTTGAGCAGTTCTTC. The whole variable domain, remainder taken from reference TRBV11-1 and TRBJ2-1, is EAEVAQSPRYKITEKSQAVAFWCDPISGHATLYWYRQILGQGPELLVQFQDESVVDDSQLPKDRFSAERLKGVDSTLKIQPAELGDSAMYLCASSLVLGTGSLGVEQFFGPGTRLTVL.

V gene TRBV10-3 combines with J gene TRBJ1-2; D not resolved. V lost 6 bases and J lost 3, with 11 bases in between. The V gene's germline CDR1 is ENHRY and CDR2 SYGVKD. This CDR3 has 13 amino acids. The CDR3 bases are TGTGCCATCAGACCACCGGGATACTATGGCTACACCTTC. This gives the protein CAIRPPGYYGYTF.

The CDR3 DNA is TGTGCCAGCAGCGAAACAGGGTTTTCCTACAATGAGCAGTTCTTC. Translating it yields CASSETGFSYNEQFF. V usage is TRBV9 and J usage is TRBJ2-1; D may be TRBD1 (6 bases). From germline, CDR1 is SGDLS and CDR2 YYNGEE. The V gene lost 3 bases and the J gene lost 1 base, with 11 bases spanning the gap. The CDR3 runs to 15 residues.

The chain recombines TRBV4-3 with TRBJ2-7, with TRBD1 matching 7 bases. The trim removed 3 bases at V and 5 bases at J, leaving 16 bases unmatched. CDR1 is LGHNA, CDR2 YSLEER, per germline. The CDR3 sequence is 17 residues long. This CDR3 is CASSQTESYRGRHEQYF. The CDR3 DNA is TGCGCCAGCAGCCAGACGGAAAGTTACAGGGGAAGGCACGAGCAGTACTTC.

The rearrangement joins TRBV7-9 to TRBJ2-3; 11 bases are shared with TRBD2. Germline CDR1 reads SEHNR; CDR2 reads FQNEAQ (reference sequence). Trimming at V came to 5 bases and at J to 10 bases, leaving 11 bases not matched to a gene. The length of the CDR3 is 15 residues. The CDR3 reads CASSDTSGGSLAQYF. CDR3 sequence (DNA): TGTGCCAGCAGCGATACTAGCGGGGGATCCCTGGCGCAGTATTTT.